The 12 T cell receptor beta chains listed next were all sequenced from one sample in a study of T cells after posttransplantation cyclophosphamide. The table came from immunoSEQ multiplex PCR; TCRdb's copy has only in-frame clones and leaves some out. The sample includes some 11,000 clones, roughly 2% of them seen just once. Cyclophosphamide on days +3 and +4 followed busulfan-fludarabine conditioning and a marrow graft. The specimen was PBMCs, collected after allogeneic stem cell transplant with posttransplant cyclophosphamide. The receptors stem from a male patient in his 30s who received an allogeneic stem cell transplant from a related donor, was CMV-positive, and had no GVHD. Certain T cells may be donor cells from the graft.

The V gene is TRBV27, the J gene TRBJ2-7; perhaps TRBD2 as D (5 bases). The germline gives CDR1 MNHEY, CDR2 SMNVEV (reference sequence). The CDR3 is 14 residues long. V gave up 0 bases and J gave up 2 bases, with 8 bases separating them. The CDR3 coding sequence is TGTGCCAGCAGTTTATCGGGAGAAACCTACGAGCAGTACTTC. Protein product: CASSLSGETYEQYF.

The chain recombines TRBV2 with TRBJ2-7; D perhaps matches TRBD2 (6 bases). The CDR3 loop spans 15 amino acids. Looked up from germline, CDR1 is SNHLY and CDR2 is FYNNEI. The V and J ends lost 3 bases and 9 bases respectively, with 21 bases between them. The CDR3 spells CASSEIPGSRGGQYF. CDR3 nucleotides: TGTGCCAGCAGTGAGATTCCCGGGAGTCGTGGGGGGCAGTACTTC.

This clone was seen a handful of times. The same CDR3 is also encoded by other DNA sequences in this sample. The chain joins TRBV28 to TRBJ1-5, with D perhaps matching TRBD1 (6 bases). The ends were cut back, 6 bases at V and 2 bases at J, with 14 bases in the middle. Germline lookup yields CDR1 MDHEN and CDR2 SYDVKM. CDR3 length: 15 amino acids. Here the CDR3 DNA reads TGTGCCAGCAGGACAACAGGGTCGGGCAATCAGCCCCAGCATTTT. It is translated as CASRTTGSGNQPQHF.

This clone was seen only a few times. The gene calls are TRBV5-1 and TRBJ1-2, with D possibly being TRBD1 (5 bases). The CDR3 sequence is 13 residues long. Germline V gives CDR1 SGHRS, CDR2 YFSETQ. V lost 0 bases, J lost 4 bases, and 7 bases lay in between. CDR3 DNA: TGCGCCAGCAGCTTGGGACAGACCTATGGCTACACCTTC. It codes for CASSLGQTYGYTF. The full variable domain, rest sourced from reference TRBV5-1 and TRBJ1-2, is KAGVTQTPRYLIKTRGQQVTLSCSPISGHRSVSWYQQTPGQGLQFLFEYFSETQRNKGNFPGRFSGRQFSNSRSEMNVSTLELGDSALYLCASSLGQTYGYTFGSGTRLTVV.

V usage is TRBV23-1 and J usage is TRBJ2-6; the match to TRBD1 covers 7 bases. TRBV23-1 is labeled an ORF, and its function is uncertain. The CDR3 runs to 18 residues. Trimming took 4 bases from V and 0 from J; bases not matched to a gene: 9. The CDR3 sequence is CASSLTGKVPSGANVLTF. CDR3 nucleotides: TGCGCCAGCAGTCTGACAGGGAAAGTTCCCTCTGGGGCCAACGTCCTGACTTTC.

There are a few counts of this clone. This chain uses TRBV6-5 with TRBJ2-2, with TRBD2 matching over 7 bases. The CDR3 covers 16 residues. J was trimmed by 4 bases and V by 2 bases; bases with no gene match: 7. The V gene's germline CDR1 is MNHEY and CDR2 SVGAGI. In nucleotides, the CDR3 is TGTGCCAGCAGTTACCGGGGCGGGAGTGGCACCGGGGAGCTGTTTTTT. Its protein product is CASSYRGGSGTGELFF.

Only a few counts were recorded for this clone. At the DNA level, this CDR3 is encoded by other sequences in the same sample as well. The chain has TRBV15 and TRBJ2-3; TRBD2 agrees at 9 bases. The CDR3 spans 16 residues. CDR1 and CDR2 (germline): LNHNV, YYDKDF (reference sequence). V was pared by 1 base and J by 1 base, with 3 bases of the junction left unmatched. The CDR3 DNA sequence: TGTGCCACCAGCAGAGTAGCGGGAGAGGGCACAGATACGCAGTATTTT. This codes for CATSRVAGEGTDTQYF.

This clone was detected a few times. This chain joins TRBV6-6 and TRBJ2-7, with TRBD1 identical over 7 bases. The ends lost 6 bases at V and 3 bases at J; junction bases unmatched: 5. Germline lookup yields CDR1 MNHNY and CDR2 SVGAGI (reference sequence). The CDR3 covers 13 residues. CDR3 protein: CASRLGQIYEQYF. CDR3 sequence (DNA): TGTGCCAGCAGATTGGGACAGATCTACGAGCAGTACTTC.

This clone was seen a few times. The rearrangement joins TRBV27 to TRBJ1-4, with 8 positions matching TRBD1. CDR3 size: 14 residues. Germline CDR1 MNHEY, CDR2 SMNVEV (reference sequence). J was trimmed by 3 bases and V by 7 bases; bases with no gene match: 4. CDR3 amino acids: CASKPQGANEKLFF. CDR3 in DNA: TGTGCCAGCAAGCCACAGGGGGCTAATGAAAAACTGTTTTTT.

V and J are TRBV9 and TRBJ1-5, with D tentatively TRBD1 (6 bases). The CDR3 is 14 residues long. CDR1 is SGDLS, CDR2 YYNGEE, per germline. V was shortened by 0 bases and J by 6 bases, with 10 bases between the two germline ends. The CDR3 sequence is CASSVGDTSQPQHF. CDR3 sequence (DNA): TGTGCCAGCAGCGTAGGGGACACATCTCAGCCCCAGCATTTT.

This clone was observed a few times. DNA for the CDR3: TGTGCCAGCAGCTTAGGCAGGGGGGTCAATCAGCCCCAGCATTTT. It translates to CASSLGRGVNQPQHF. The rearrangement uses TRBV7-9 and TRBJ1-5; 7 bases are shared with TRBD1. Trimming removed 1 base from V and 3 bases from J; junction bases left unmatched: 3. CDR1 is SEHNR, CDR2 FQNEAQ, per germline (reference sequence). The CDR3 sequence is 15 residues long.

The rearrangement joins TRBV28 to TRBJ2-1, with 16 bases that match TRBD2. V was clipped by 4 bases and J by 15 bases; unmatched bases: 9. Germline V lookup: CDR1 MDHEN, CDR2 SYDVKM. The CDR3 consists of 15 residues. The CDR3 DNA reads TGTGCCAGCAGTTCGGGGACTAGCGGGAGGGCCCATCCGTTCTTC. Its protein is CASSSGTSGRAHPFF.